This T cell receptor (beta chain) appears in the sequencing data of a study of CD8 T cells in ankylosing spondylitis. V shed 3 bases and J shed 4 bases, with 10 bases lying between them. This CDR3 is 14 amino acids long. Using quantitative 5'-RACE with molecular barcodes, the authors made TCR beta libraries. TCRdb re-called the 5' RACE reads through MiXCR, storing one row per CDR3 protein. Among 250,000 or so distinct CDR3 sequences listed, roughly 10% were seen once. This clonotype was seen ten or more times. As yet, its antigen is unknown. Study-wide results and limits: A subset of motif variants has previously been described in the synovial fluid and blood of reactive arthritis. Researchers report that disease-linked clones proved CD8+ and relatively rare in peripheral blood. Seemingly characteristic of ankylosing spondylitis blood was a TCR beta motif consisting of 7 or 8 highly homologous variants.

Input material: blood, either unsorted or a sorted T cell fraction (not recorded which). The origin of this receptor is a male donor with ankylosing spondylitis or in good health (not recorded which). This chain links TRBV12-3 or TRBV12-4 with TRBJ2-1, with D perhaps TRBD1 (6 bases). DNA for the CDR3: TGTGCCAGCAGTTTCGCAGGGGCGTACAATGAGCAGTTCTTC. This encodes CASSFAGAYNEQFF.